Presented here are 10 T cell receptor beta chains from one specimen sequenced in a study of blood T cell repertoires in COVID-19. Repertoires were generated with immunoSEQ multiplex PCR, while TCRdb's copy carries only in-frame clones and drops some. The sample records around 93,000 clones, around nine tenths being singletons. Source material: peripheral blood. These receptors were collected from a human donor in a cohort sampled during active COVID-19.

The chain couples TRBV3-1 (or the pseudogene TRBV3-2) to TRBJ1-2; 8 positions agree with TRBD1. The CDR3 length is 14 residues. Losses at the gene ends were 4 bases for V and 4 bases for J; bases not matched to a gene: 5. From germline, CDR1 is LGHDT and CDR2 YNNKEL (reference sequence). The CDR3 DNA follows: TGTGCCAGCAGCCCTAACACAGGGGGCTATGGCTACACCTTC. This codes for CASSPNTGGYGYTF.

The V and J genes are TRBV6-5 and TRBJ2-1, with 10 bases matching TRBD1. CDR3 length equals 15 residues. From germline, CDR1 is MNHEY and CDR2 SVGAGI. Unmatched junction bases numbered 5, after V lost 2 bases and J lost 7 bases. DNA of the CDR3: TGTGCCAGCAGTTACGGGACAGGGGCCCAAAATGAGCAGTTCTTC. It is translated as CASSYGTGAQNEQFF.

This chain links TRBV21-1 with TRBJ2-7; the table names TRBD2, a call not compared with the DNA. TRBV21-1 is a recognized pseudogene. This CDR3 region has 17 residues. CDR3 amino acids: CASSPNLGAGGAYEQYF. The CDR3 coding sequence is TGTGCCAGCAGCCCCAACCTGGGAGCGGGAGGGGCCTACGAGCAGTACTTC.

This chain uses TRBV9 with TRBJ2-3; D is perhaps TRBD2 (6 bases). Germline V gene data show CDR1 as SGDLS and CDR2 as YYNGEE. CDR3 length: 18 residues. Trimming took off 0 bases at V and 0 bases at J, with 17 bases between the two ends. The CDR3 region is CASSVAPGLLGSTDTQYF. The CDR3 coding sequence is TGTGCCAGCAGCGTAGCCCCGGGACTCTTGGGTAGCACAGATACGCAGTATTTT.

The CDR3 reads CAWSVGGGGAREQFF. The CDR3 DNA reads as TGTGCCTGGAGTGTAGGGGGCGGGGGGGCCCGCGAGCAGTTCTTC. V usage is TRBV30 and J usage is TRBJ2-1, with TRBD2 identical over 9 bases. Germline V gives CDR1 GTSNPN, CDR2 SVGIG (reference sequence). The CDR3 runs 15 residues. The V and J ends lost 0 bases and 10 bases, in that order; junction bases with no gene match: 10.

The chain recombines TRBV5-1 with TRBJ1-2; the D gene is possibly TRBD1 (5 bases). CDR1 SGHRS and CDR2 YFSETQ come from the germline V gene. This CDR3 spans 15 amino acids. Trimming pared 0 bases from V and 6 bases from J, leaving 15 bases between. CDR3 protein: CASSLERGPSNGYTF. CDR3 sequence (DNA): TGCGCCAGCAGCTTGGAGCGGGGACCTTCTAATGGCTACACCTTC.

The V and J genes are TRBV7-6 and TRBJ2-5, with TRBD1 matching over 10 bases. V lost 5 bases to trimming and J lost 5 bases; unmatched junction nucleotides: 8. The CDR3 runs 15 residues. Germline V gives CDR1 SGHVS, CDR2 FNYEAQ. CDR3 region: CASSMGDRGGETQYF. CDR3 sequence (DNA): TGTGCCAGCAGCATGGGGGACAGGGGCGGGGAGACCCAGTACTTC.

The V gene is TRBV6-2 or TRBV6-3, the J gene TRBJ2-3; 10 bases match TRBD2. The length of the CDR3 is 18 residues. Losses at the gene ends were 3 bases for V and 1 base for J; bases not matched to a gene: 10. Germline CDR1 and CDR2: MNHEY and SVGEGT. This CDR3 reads CASSYRSGRGARTDTQYF. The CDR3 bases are TGTGCCAGCAGTTATAGAAGCGGGAGGGGTGCCCGCACAGATACGCAGTATTTT.

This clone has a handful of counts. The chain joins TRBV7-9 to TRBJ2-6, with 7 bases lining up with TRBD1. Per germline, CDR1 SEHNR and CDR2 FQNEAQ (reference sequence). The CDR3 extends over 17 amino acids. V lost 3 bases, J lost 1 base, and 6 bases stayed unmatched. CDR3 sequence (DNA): TGTGCCAGCAGCTTTACAGGGGACCAGTCTGGGGCCAACGTCCTGACTTTC. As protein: CASSFTGDQSGANVLTF. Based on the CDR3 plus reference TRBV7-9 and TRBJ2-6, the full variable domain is DTGVSQNPRHKITKRGQNVTFRCDPISEHNRLYWYRQTLGQGPEFLTYFQNEAQLEKSRLLSDRFSAERPKGSFSTLEIQRTEQGDSAMYLCASSFTGDQSGANVLTFGAGSRLTVL.

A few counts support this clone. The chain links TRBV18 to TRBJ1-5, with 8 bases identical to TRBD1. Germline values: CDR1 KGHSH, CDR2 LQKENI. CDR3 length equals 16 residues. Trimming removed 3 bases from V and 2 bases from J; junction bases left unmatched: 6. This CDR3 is CASSPTTGAGNQPQHF. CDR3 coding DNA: TGTGCCAGCTCACCGACGACAGGGGCGGGCAATCAGCCCCAGCATTTT.